Listed below are T cell receptor beta chains from one sample, sequenced in a study of cytomegalovirus exposure and HLA in healthy donors. Assay used: immunoSEQ multiplex PCR; TCRdb lists only in-frame clones, some missing. In total, the table holds 130,000 or so clones. The sample consisted of PBMCs. The source is a middle-aged woman in good health and CMV-seropositive. The conserved cysteine and the conserved F or W are not part of the CDR3 here.

V	CDR3
TRBV6-1	ASSEAGQNQPQH
TRBV7-9	ASSLSMTYNEQF
TRBV5-4	ASSPRTGKETQY
TRBV19	ASNSVMEEFNYGYT
TRBV5-6	ASSYSGTSGSTGELF
TRBV7-2	ASSLEYGGGEKLF
TRBV10-3	AIKTGGTEAF
TRBV6-1	ASSLRVLDSEQF
TRBV7-9	ASSFGTASYEQY
TRBV28	ASLRTGSREQY
TRBV11-2	ASSLDPASYEQY
TRBV29-1	SALLSTGPYNEQF
TRBV30	AWSVDRVTEAF
TRBV7-9	ASSLKDSRSGELF
TRBV6-5	ASSPQRGPYEQY
TRBV6-1	ASGSPNRGTYEQY
TRBV7-2	ASSFPPSGQETQY
TRBV5-6	ASSLLAASGANVLT
TRBV6-5	ASRATAGEQY
TRBV5-1	ASSIYRGNTEAF
TRBV4-1	ASSISGTSSYNEQF
TRBV19	ASSSFWGQAAYEQY
TRBV27	ASSLSIAPGLNEKLF
TRBV13	ASSPGAGRETQY
TRBV5-1	ASSLPLPGTGANVLT